The entry below gives a single T cell receptor beta chain sequence along with its context. The source of the sample is a study of blood T cell repertoires in COVID-19. Study-level information: The cDNA or gDNA used as material had been derived from T cells, B-cell-depleted T cells, or PBMCs.

V was trimmed by 1 base and J by 6 bases, leaving 5 bases between them. Germline CDR1 reads SGHVS; CDR2 reads FQNEAQ. The CDR3 spans 12 residues. Libraries were prepared by immunoSEQ multiplex PCR; TCRdb keeps only in-frame clonotypes and omits some of them. Here the sample spans 180,000 or so clones, roughly 85% being singletons. This clonotype was sampled from a woman older than 75 with acute or convalescent COVID-19. This chain connects TRBV7-8 to TRBJ2-3; no clear D gene. Material for sequencing was peripheral blood. The CDR3 is CASSLVGDTQYF. The CDR3 nucleotides read TGTGCCAGCAGCTTAGTCGGGGATACGCAGTATTTT. The full variable domain, in which reference TRBV7-8 and TRBJ2-3 provide the parts outside the CDR3, is GAGVSQSPRYKVAKRGQDVALRCDPISGHVSLFWYQQALGQGPEFLTYFQNEAQLDKSGLPSDRFFAERPEGSVSTLKIQRTQQEDSAVYLCASSLVGDTQYFGPGTRLTVL.